The clone carrying this T cell receptor beta chain was recorded at least ten times. Its specificity is not known. MiXCR, run by TCRdb on the 5' RACE reads, gives a single entry per CDR3 protein. The table includes approximately 100,000 distinct CDR3 sequences, over 6.5% detected once. The data stem from a study of CD8 T cells in ankylosing spondylitis. Study-wide results and limits: It appeared that ankylosing spondylitis blood was characterized by a TCR beta motif of seven or eight highly homologous variants.

The germline V gene has CDR1 MNHEY and CDR2 SMNVEV (reference sequence). This CDR3 spans 15 amino acids. The V end was cut by 5 bases, the J end by 4 bases, with 14 bases between. This clonotype was sampled from a male donor with ankylosing spondylitis or in good health (not recorded which). Sequencing was done on a sample of blood, either unsorted or a sorted T cell fraction (not recorded which). The V gene is TRBV27, the J gene TRBJ1-4; D is possibly TRBD1 (5 bases). The CDR3 reads CASSPRRGNNEKLFF. CDR3 nucleotide sequence: TGTGCCAGCAGTCCCCGACGGGGGAATAATGAAAAACTGTTTTTT.